This T cell receptor (beta chain) was documented in a study of cytotoxic CD8 clonotypes in ibrutinib-treated CLL. Findings and limits, study-wide: Public clonotypes showed up rarely, and on treatment they shrank or held steady.

The data were produced by immunoSEQ multiplex PCR, yet TCRdb's version contains in-frame clones alone and is incomplete. The sample consists of some 310,000 clones, around four fifths of them appearing once. Germline V gene lookup returns CDR1 SGHTA and CDR2 FQGNSA. The CDR3 has 16 amino acids. J was trimmed by 4 bases and V by 5 bases; bases with no gene match: 13. This clone was recorded only once. Its antigen is still unknown. The chain links TRBV7-2 to TRBJ2-5, with TRBD2 matching over 7 bases. The origin of this receptor is a human donor with chronic lymphocytic leukemia. The sample here was PBMCs, taken before ibrutinib treatment. CDR3 region: CASSQPRGRAGETQYF. The CDR3 DNA sequence: TGTGCCAGCAGCCAACCTCGAGGGAGGGCCGGAGAGACCCAGTACTTC. Full variable domain (remainder filled in from reference TRBV7-2 and TRBJ2-5): GAGVSQSPSNKVTEKGKDVELRCDPISGHTALYWYRQSLGQGLEFLIYFQGNSAPDKSGLPSDRFSAERTGGSVSTLTIQRTQQEDSAVYLCASSQPRGRAGETQYFGPGTRLLVL.